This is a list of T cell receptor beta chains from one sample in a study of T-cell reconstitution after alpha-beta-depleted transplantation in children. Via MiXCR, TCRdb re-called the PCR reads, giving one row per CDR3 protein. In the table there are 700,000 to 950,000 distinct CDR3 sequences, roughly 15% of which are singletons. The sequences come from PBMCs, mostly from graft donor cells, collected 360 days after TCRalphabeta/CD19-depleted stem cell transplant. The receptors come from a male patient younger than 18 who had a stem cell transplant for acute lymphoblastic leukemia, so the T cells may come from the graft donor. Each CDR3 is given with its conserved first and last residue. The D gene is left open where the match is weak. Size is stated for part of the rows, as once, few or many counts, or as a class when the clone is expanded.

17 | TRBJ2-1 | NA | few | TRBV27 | TGTGCCAGCAGTTTATCAACCCCCGGGACCCCACTAGGTGAGCAGTTCTTC | CASSLSTPGTPLGEQFF
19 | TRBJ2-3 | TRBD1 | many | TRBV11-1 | TGTGCCAGCAGCTCCACGGGACAGGGGAGAGCGACCTACATCGATACGCAGTATTTT | CASSSTGQGRATYIDTQYF
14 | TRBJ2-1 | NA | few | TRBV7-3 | TGTGCCAGCAGCTTAGGCCTAGCGACCAATGAGCAGTTCTTC | CASSLGLATNEQFF
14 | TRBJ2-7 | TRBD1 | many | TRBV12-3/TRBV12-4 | TGTGCCAGCAGTTTAACGGGACAGGGGCGCGAGCAGTACTTC | CASSLTGQGREQYF
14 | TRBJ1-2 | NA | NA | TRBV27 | TGTGCCAGCAGTTCAACAGGCCCTTACTATGGCTACACCTTC | CASSSTGPYYGYTF
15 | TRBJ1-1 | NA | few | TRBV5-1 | TGCGCCAGCAGCTTGGAGCAGGTCCCAAACACTGAAGCTTTCTTT | CASSLEQVPNTEAFF
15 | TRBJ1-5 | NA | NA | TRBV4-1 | TGCGCCAGCAGCCAGGGTCGAGGGACCAATCAGCCCCAGCATTTT | CASSQGRGTNQPQHF
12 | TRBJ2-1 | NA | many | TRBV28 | TGTGCCAGCAGTCCGCCGATCAGGGAGCAGTTCTTC | CASSPPIREQFF
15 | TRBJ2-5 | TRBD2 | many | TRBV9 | TGTGCCAGCAGCGGGACTAGCGGGAGACGAGAGACCCAGTACTTC | CASSGTSGRRETQYF
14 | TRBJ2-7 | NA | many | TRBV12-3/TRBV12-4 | TGTGCCAGCAGTTCCGGGATCACCTCGGACGAGCAGTACTTC | CASSSGITSDEQYF
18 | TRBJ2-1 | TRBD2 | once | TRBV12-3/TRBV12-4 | TGTACCAGCAGTTTAGCTACTGGGGGAAGCGGGAGGTCGGGTGAGCAGTTCTTC | CTSSLATGGSGRSGEQFF
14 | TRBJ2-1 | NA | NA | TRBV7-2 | TGTGCCAGCACCCTCGGATGGGCCTACAATGAGCAGTTCTTC | CASTLGWAYNEQFF
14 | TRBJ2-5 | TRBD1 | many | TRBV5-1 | TGTGCCAGCAGCTTAGTCAGGGGGCGGGAGACCCAGTACTTC | CASSLVRGRETQYF
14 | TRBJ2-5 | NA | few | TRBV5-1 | TGCGCCAGCCAGCCACCAGCGGACCAAGAGACCCAGTACTTC | CASQPPADQETQYF
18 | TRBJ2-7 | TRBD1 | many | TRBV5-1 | TGCGCCAGCAGCTTGGCCGGACAGGGGGCGCTGGTGTTTTCGGAGCAGTACTTC | CASSLAGQGALVFSEQYF
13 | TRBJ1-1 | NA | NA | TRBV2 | TGTGCCAGCACATCCATAATAAACACTGAAGCTTTCTTT | CASTSIINTEAFF
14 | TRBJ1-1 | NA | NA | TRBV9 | TGTGCCAGCAGCACCTTCGCGGTGAACACTGAAGCTTTCTTT | CASSTFAVNTEAFF
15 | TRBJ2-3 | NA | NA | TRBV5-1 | TGCGCCAGCGAGACAACGGGAATCGACTCTGGTACGCAGTATTTT | CASETTGIDSGTQYF
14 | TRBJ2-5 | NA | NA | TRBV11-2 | TGTGCCAGCAGCTTAGACCCAGGGGGGGAGACCCAGTACTTC | CASSLDPGGETQYF
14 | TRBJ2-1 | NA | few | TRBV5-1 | TGCGCCAGCAGCAGGCAGGGACCCTACAATGAGCAGTTCTTC | CASSRQGPYNEQFF
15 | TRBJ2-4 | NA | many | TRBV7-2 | TGTGCCAGCAGTTGGCGGGAACGTGCCAAAAACATTCAGTACTTC | CASSWRERAKNIQYF
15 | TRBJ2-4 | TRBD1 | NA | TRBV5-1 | TGCGCCAGCAGCTGGATGGACAGGGATACAACCATTCAGTACTTC | CASSWMDRDTTIQYF
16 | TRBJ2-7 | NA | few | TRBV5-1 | TGCGCCAGCAGCTTGGGTTTCGGGCCAACGCCTAAAGAGCAGTACTTC | CASSLGFGPTPKEQYF
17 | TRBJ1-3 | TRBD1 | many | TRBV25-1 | TGTGCCAGCAGTGACCATGGACAGGGGGCGTCTGGAAACACCATATATTTT | CASSDHGQGASGNTIYF
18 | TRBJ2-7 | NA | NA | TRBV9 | TGTGCCAGCAGCGGGGGGACCAGTCCCACTTCAGTAGGCTACGAGCAGTACTTC | CASSGGTSPTSVGYEQYF
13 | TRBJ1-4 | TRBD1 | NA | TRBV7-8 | TGTGCCAGCAGACAGGGGTTCGGTGAAAAACTGTTTTTT | CASRQGFGEKLFF
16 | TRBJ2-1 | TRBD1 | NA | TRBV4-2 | TGTGCCAGCAGCCAAGTCATCACAGGGGTCTACAATGAGCAGTTCTTC | CASSQVITGVYNEQFF
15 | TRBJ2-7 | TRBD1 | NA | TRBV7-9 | TGTGCCAGCAGCAGAGGGACAGGGCCCTCCTACGAGCAGTACTTC | CASSRGTGPSYEQYF
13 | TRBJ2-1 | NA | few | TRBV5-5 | TGTGCCAGTCTTGCAGTGAGCGACAATGAGCAGTTCTTC | CASLAVSDNEQFF
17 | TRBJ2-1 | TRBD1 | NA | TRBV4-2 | TGTGCCAGCAGCCAAGAGGGGCCGGGACAGAGAAACAATGAGCAGTTCTTC | CASSQEGPGQRNNEQFF
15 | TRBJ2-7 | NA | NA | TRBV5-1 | TGCGCCAGCAGCTTGGAATTTGCGGACAGAGGTGAGCAGTACTTC | CASSLEFADRGEQYF
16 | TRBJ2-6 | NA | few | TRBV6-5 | TGTGCCAGCAGTTTGGGCAGCCACTCTGGGGCCAACGTCCTGACTTTC | CASSLGSHSGANVLTF
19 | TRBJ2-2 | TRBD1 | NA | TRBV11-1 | TGTGCCAGCAGCCCGAAGACGCCCGCCGGGACAGGGCGGGTCGGGGAGCTGTTTTTT | CASSPKTPAGTGRVGELFF
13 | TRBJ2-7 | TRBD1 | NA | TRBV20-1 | TGCAGTGCTACTCCGGGACAGCCTTACGAGCAGTACTTC | CSATPGQPYEQYF
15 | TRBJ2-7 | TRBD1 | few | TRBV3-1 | TGTGCCAGCAGCCAAGTTGGGGACAGGGCAGACGAGCAGTACTTC | CASSQVGDRADEQYF
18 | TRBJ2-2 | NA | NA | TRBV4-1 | TGCGCCAGCAGCCACCCACGGATGCGACTGTCGAACACCGGGGAGCTGTTTTTT | CASSHPRMRLSNTGELFF
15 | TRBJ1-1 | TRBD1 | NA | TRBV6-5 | TGTGCCAGCGGGGGTTACAGGGGGGGGGGCACTGAAGCTTTCTTT | CASGGYRGGGTEAFF
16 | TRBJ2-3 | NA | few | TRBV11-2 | TGTGCCAGCAGCCTCCAGGGTGAGGGTAGCACAGATACGCAGTATTTT | CASSLQGEGSTDTQYF
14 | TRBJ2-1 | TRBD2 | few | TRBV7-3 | TGTGCCAGCAGGGCGGGAGGGACCTACAATGAGCAGTTCTTC | CASRAGGTYNEQFF
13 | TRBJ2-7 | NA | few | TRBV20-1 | TGCAGTGCTAACGGCAGGTACTCCTACGAGCAGTACTTC | CSANGRYSYEQYF
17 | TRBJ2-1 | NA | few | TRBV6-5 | TGTGCCAGCAGTTATCTGAGGGGCGGGATCTCCTACAATGAGCAGTTCTTC | CASSYLRGGISYNEQFF
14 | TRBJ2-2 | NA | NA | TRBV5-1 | TGCGCCAGCAGCTTACCCCGAGACACCGGGGAGCTGTTTTTT | CASSLPRDTGELFF
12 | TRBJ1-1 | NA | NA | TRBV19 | TGTGCCAGTAGGGATGGGAACACTGAAGCTTTCTTT | CASRDGNTEAFF
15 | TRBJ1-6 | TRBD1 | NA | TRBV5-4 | TGTGCCAGCAGCCCGACAGGGTACGATAATTCACCCCTCCACTTT | CASSPTGYDNSPLHF
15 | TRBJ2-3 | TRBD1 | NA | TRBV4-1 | TGCGCCAGCAGCCATGGGACAGCTAGCACAGATACGCAGTATTTT | CASSHGTASTDTQYF
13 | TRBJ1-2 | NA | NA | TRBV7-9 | TGTGCCAGCAGCTTATGGGTTGGCTATGGCTACACCTTC | CASSLWVGYGYTF
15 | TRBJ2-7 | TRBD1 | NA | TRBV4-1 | TGCGCCAGCAGCCTGACTACACAGGGGGTGTACGAGCAGTACTTC | CASSLTTQGVYEQYF